Shown below are 15 T cell receptor beta chains from a single sample sequenced in a study of beta chain features in type 1 diabetes. What was sequenced were expressed TCRB transcripts, since all of the isolated RNA had been reverse transcribed. Repertoires were generated with immunoSEQ multiplex PCR, while TCRdb's copy carries only in-frame clones and drops some. Of 600,000 to 650,000 clones listed, less than 20% are singletons. Sequenced input: naive CD4+ T cells from blood. The receptors were sampled from a man aged 18 to 29 in good health.

This clone was recorded a few times. This chain connects TRBV25-1 to TRBJ2-1, with D maybe TRBD2 (5 bases). Germline V lookup: CDR1 MGHDK, CDR2 SYGVNS. V gave up 11 bases and J gave up 5 bases, with 13 bases separating them. The CDR3 is 12 amino acids. This chain's CDR3 is CASIGLNNEQFF. The CDR3 region has the DNA TGTGCCTCCATCGGACTTAACAATGAGCAGTTCTTC.

This clone was recorded once. Other DNA sequences within the sample encode an identical CDR3. The chain employs TRBV14 and TRBJ2-2; D is undetermined. V lost 3 bases to trimming and J lost 0 bases, with 5 bases between them. CDR1 and CDR2 (germline): SGHDN, FVKESK. There are 14 residues in the CDR3. The CDR3 bases are TGTGCCAGCAGCCAGGATGCGAACACCGGGGAGCTGTTTTTT. It yields the protein CASSQDANTGELFF. Filled out from reference TRBV14 and TRBJ2-2, the complete variable domain reads EAGVTQFPSHSVIEKGQTVTLRCDPISGHDNLYWYRRVMGKEIKFLLHFVKESKQDESGMPNNRFLAERTGGTYSTLKVQPAELEDSGVYFCASSQDANTGELFFGEGSRLTVL.

This clone was counted only a few times. The V gene is TRBV5-1, the J gene TRBJ2-3; 8 bases are shared with TRBD1. CDR1 SGHRS and CDR2 YFSETQ come from the germline V gene. After removal of 0 bases from V and 2 bases from J, the junction contained 2 bases not matched to a gene. The CDR3 extends over 15 amino acids. CDR3 residues: CASSLGQGYTDTQYF. The CDR3 region has the DNA TGCGCCAGCAGCTTGGGACAGGGGTACACAGATACGCAGTATTTT. Based on the CDR3 plus reference TRBV5-1 and TRBJ2-3, the full variable domain is KAGVTQTPRYLIKTRGQQVTLSCSPISGHRSVSWYQQTPGQGLQFLFEYFSETQRNKGNFPGRFSGRQFSNSRSEMNVSTLELGDSALYLCASSLGQGYTDTQYFGPGTRLTVL.

This clone was counted a few times. This specimen includes other DNA sequences encoding the same CDR3. This chain connects TRBV20-1 to TRBJ1-2; unclear D gene. V lost 4 bases and J lost 6, with 0 bases in between. Per germline, CDR1 DFQATT and CDR2 SNEGSKA (reference sequence). This CDR3 contains 8 residues. As DNA, the CDR3 is TGCAGTGCTAATGGCTACACCTTC. This sequence encodes CSANGYTF.

J is TRBJ2-7 and V is TRBV29-1; TRBD2 might be the D (6 bases). The germline V gene has CDR1 SQVTM and CDR2 ANQGSEA. The V and J ends lost 6 bases and 3 bases respectively, with 21 bases between them. The CDR3 consists of 15 residues. The CDR3 DNA is TGCAGCGTAGTGGGACTCAGTATCGGGGACTACGAGCAGTACTTC. It yields the protein CSVVGLSIGDYEQYF.

V and J are TRBV19 and TRBJ2-7; tentative D call: TRBD2 (5 bases). Germline CDR1 LNHDA, CDR2 SQIVND (reference sequence). CDR3 length: 15 residues. Trimming shortened V by 3 bases and J by 4 bases, and 16 bases separated the two germline ends. CDR3 nucleotide sequence: TGTGCCAGTAGTATGGCGAGGGCCGTACCGTACGAGCAGTACTTC. It yields the protein CASSMARAVPYEQYF.

The sample holds a few counts of this clone. The CDR3: CSVEDQGRGTQYF. DNA for the CDR3: TGCAGCGTTGAAGATCAGGGCCGGGGGACCCAGTACTTC. The rearrangement uses TRBV29-1 and TRBJ2-5; D may be TRBD1 or TRBD2 (5 bases each). The V and J ends lost 0 bases and 7 bases respectively, with 12 bases between them. The CDR3 loop spans 13 amino acids. Germline V gene lookup returns CDR1 SQVTM and CDR2 ANQGSEA. The full variable domain, its missing parts supplied by reference TRBV29-1 and TRBJ2-5, is SAVISQKPSRDICQRGTSLTIQCQVDSQVTMMFWYRQQPGQSLTLIATANQGSEATYESGFVIDKFPISRPNLTFSTLTVSNMSPEDSSIYLCSVEDQGRGTQYFGPGTRLLVL.

J is TRBJ2-5 and V is TRBV5-4; no firm D call. V lost 2 bases, J lost 1 base, and 9 bases lay in between. The CDR3 sequence is 14 residues long. Germline assignment: CDR1 SGHNT and CDR2 YYREEE (reference sequence). This CDR3 is CASSFPQSQETQYF. The CDR3 DNA follows: TGTGCCAGCAGCTTTCCCCAAAGCCAAGAGACCCAGTACTTC.

This clone was seen more than once but under ten times. This chain uses TRBV5-1 with TRBJ1-2; TRBD1 agrees at 8 bases. This CDR3 contains 14 residues. The germline gives CDR1 SGHRS, CDR2 YFSETQ. Germline trimming cut 1 base from V and 8 bases from J; bases unmatched to any gene: 7. The CDR3 sequence: CASSLSGGASGYTF. The CDR3 DNA sequence: TGCGCCAGCAGCTTGTCAGGGGGCGCGAGCGGCTACACCTTC.

The V gene is TRBV6-5, the J gene TRBJ2-7; a weak D match, TRBD2 (6 bases). Germline V gives CDR1 MNHEY, CDR2 SVGAGI. Trimming shortened V by 6 bases and J by 3 bases, and 12 bases separated the two germline ends. CDR3 length equals 13 residues. Here the CDR3 reads CASRLASGYEQYF. CDR3 DNA sequence: TGTGCCAGCAGGCTAGCGAGTGGCTACGAGCAGTACTTC.

This clone showed up just a few times. The chain links TRBV2 to TRBJ2-3; D is ambiguous. CDR1 is SNHLY, CDR2 FYNNEI, per germline. The CDR3 has 15 residues. The V gene lost 3 bases and the J gene lost 0 bases, with 10 bases spanning the gap. The CDR3 is CASSDSRTSTDTQYF. For the CDR3, the DNA is TGTGCCAGCAGTGACAGTAGAACGAGCACAGATACGCAGTATTTT.

With respect to this clone: Distinct nucleotide sequences in the sample also encode this CDR3. J is TRBJ2-7 and V is TRBV7-6; TRBD1 matches 9 bases. V dropped 5 bases and J dropped 3; count of bases not matched to a gene: 5. The germline V gene encodes CDR1 SGHVS and CDR2 FNYEAQ. The CDR3 covers 14 residues. In DNA form, the CDR3 reads TGTGCCAGCAGCGCTCGACAGGGGGGCTACGAGCAGTACTTC. It translates to CASSARQGGYEQYF.

The chain combines TRBV4-1 with TRBJ1-1; 9 bases are a match to TRBD1. Germline trimming cut 2 bases from V and 1 base from J; bases unmatched to any gene: 2. CDR1 is MGHRA, CDR2 YSYEKL, per germline. The CDR3 extends over 15 amino acids. In nucleotides, the CDR3 is TGCGCCAGCAGCCAATCGGACAGGGGGAACACTGAAGCTTTCTTT. It specifies CASSQSDRGNTEAFF.

This clone was observed a handful of times. The chain combines TRBV30 with TRBJ2-1; 13 bases agree with TRBD2. Germline V CDR1 and CDR2: GTSNPN, SVGIG (reference sequence). Trimming at V came to 1 base and at J to 6 bases, leaving 15 bases not matched to a gene. The CDR3 runs to 19 residues. CDR3 region: CAWSDALLAGGPRFNEQFF. The CDR3 bases are TGTGCCTGGAGTGACGCACTACTAGCGGGGGGGCCGAGGTTCAATGAGCAGTTCTTC.

This clone was observed a few times. The chain uses TRBV25-1 and TRBJ2-5, with D tentatively TRBD2 (5 bases). There are 13 residues in the CDR3. V was clipped by 4 bases and J by 11 bases, with 17 bases between them. Germline V gene data show CDR1 as MGHDK and CDR2 as SYGVNS. The CDR3 nucleotides are TGTGCCAGCAGTGTGTTGGAGGCCGGTCAGCAGTACTTC. This codes for CASSVLEAGQQYF.